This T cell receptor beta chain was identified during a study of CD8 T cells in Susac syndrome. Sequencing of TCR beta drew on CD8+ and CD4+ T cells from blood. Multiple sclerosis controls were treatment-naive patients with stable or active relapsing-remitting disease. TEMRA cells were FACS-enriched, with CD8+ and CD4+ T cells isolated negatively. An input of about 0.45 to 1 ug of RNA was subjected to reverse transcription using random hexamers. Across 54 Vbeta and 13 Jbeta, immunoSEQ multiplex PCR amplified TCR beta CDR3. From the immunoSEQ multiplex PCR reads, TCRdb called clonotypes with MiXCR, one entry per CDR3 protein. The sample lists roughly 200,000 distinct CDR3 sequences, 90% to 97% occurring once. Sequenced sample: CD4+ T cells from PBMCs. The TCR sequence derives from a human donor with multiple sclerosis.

CDR3 nucleotide sequence: TGTGCCAGCTCACCTATTGCTGTGAACACTGAAGCTTTCTTT. Translating it yields CASSPIAVNTEAFF. The genes are TRBV18 and TRBJ1-1; D gene unclear. Germline lookup yields CDR1 KGHSH and CDR2 LQKENI. V was clipped by 3 bases and J by 0 bases, with 8 bases between them. This CDR3 is 14 amino acids long.